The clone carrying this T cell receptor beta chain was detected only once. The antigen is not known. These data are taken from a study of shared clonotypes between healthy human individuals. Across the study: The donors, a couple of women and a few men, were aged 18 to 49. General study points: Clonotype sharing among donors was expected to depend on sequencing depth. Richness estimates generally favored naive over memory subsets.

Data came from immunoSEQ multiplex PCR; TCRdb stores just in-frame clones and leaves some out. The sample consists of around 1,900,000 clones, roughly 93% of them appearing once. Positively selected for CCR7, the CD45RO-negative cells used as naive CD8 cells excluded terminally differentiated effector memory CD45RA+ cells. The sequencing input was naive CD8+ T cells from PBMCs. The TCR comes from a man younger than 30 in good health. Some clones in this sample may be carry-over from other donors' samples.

In DNA, the CDR3 is TGTGCCAGCAGTCCCTTACCGGCGTATGGCTACACCTTC. It encodes CASSPLPAYGYTF. V gene TRBV27 combines with J gene TRBJ1-2, with D uncertain. Trimming shortened V by 5 bases and J by 5 bases, and 12 bases separated the two germline ends. The CDR3 is 13 residues long. The V gene's germline CDR1 is MNHEY and CDR2 SMNVEV (reference sequence).